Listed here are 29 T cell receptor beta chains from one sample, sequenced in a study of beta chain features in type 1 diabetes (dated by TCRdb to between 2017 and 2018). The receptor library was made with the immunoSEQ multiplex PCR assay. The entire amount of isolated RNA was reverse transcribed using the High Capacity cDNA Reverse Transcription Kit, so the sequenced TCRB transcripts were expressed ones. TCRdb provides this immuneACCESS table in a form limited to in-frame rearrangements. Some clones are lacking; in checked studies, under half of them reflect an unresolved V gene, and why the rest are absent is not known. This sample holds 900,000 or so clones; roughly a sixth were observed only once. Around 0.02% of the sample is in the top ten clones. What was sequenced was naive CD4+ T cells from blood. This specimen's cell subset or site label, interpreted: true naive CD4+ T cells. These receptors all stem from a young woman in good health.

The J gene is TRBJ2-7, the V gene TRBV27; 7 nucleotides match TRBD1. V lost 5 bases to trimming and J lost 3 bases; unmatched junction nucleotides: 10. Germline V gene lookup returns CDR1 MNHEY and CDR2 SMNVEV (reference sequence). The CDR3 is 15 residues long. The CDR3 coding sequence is TGTGCCAGCAGTCTCAAAAAGACAGGGATCTACGAGCAGTACTTC. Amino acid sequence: CASSLKKTGIYEQYF.

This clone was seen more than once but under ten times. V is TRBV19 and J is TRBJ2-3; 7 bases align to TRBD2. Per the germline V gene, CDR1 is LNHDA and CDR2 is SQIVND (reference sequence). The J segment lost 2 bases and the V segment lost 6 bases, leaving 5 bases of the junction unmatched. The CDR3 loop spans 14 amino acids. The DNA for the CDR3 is TGTGCCAGTAGGAGGCTAGCGGACACAGATACGCAGTATTTT. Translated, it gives CASRRLADTDTQYF.

The CDR3 spells CASSFQETQYF. For the CDR3, the DNA is TGTGCCAGCAGCTTCCAAGAGACCCAGTACTTC. The chain has TRBV11-1 and TRBJ2-5; D not certain. The CDR3 spans 11 residues. Trimming removed 3 bases from V and 1 base from J, with 0 bases in between. The germline V gene encodes CDR1 SGHAT and CDR2 FQDESV (reference sequence).

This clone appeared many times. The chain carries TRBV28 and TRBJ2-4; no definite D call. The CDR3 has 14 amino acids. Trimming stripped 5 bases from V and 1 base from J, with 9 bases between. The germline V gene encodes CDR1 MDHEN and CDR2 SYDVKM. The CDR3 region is CASSPRWAKNIQYF. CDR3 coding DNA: TGTGCCAGCAGTCCGCGGTGGGCCAAAAACATTCAGTACTTC.

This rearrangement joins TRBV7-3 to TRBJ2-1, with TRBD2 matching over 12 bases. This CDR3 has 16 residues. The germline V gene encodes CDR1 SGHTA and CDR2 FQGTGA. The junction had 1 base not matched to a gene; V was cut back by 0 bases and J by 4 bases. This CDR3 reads CASSLTGLAGYNEQFF. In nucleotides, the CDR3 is TGTGCCAGCAGCTTAACCGGACTAGCGGGATACAATGAGCAGTTCTTC.

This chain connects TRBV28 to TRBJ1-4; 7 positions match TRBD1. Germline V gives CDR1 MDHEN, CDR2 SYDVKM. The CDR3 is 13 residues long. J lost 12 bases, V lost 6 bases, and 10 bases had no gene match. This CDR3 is CASSPNRGFELFF. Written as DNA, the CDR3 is TGTGCCAGCAGCCCAAACAGGGGTTTCGAACTGTTTTTT.

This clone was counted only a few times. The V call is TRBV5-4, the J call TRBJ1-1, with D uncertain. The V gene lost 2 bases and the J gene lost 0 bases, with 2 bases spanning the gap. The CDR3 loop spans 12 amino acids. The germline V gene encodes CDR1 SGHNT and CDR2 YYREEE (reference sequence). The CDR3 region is CASSFMNTEAFF. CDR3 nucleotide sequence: TGTGCCAGCAGCTTTATGAACACTGAAGCTTTCTTT.

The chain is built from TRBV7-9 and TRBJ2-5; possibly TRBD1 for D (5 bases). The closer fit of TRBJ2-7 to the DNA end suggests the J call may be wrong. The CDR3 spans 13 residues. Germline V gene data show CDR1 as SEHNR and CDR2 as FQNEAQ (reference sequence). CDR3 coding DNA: TGTGCCAGCAGCGGAGACAGACCCTACGAGCAGTACTTC. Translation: CASSGDRPYEQYF.

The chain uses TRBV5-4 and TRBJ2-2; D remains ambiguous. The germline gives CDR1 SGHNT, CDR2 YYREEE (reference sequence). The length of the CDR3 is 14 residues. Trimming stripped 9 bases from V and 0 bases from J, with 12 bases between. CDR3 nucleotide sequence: TGTGCCACCGAAAACGGACCGAACACCGGGGAGCTGTTTTTT. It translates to CATENGPNTGELFF.

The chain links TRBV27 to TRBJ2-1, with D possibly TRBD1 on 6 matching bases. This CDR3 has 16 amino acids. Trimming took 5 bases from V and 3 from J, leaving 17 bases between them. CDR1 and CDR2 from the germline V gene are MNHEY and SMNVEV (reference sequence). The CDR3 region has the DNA TGTGCCAGCAGTAGACCGGGACAATTCAGCTACAATGAGCAGTTCTTC. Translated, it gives CASSRPGQFSYNEQFF.

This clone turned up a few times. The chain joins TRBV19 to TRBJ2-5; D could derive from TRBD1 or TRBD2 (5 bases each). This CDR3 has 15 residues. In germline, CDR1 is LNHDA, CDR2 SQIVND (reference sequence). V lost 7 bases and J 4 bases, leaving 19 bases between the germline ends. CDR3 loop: CASMFSGQGRETQYF. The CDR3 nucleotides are TGTGCCAGTATGTTCTCGGGGCAGGGTAGAGAGACCCAGTACTTC.

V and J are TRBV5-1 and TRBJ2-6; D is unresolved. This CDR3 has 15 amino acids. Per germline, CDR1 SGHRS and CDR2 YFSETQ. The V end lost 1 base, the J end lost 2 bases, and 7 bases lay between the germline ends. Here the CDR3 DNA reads TGCGCCAGCAGCTTGACAGTCACTGGGGCCAACGTCCTGACTTTC. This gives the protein CASSLTVTGANVLTF.

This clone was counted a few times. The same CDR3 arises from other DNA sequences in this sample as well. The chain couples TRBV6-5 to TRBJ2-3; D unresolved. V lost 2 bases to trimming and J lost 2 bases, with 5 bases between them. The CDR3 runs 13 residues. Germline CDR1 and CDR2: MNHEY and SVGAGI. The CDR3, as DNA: TGTGCCAGCAGTTACAGCTCCACAGATACGCAGTATTTT. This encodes CASSYSSTDTQYF.

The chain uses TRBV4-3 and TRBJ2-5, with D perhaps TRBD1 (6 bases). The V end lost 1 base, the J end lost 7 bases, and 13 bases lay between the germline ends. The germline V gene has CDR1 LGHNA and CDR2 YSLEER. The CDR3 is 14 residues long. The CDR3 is CASSQATGWGTQYF. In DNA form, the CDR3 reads TGCGCCAGCAGCCAAGCTACAGGGTGGGGGACCCAGTACTTC.

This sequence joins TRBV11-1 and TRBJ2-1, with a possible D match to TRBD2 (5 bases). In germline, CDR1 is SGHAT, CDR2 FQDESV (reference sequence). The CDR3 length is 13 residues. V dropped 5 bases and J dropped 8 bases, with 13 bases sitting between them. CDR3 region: CASSQILGDEQFF. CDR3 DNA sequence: TGTGCCAGCAGCCAAATACTAGGTGATGAGCAGTTCTTC.

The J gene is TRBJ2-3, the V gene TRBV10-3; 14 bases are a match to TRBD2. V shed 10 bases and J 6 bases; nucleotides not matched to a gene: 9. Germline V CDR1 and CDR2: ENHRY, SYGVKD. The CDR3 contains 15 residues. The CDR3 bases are TGTGCCACCTCCCTGGGACTAGCGGGAGTTGATACGCAGTATTTT. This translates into CATSLGLAGVDTQYF.

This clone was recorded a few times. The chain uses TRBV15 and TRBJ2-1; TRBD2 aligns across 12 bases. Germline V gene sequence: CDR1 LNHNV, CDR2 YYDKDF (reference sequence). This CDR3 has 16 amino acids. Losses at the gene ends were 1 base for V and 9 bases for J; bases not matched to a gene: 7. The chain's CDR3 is CATSRGLAGVHGEQFF. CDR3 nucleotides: TGTGCCACCAGCAGAGGACTAGCGGGAGTCCACGGTGAGCAGTTCTTC.

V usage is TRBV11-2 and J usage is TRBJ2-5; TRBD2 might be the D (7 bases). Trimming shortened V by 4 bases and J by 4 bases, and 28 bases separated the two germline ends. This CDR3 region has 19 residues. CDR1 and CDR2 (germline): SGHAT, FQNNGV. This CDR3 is CASSSQHREGVIAPETQYF. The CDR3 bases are TGTGCCAGCAGCTCCCAACACAGGGAGGGGGTGATAGCTCCAGAGACCCAGTACTTC.

The CDR3 protein is CASRLAGGPVETQYF. Written as DNA, the CDR3 is TGTGCCAGCAGATTAGCGGGAGGGCCCGTAGAGACCCAGTACTTC. The rearrangement links TRBV28 to TRBJ2-5; TRBD2 aligns across 11 bases. CDR1 MDHEN and CDR2 SYDVKM come from the germline V gene. V lost 6 bases, J lost 4 bases, and 7 bases stayed unmatched. CDR3 size: 15 residues.

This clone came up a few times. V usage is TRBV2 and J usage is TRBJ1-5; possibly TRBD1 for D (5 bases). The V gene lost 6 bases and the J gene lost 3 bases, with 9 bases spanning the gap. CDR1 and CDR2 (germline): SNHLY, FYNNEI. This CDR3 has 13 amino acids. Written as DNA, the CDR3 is TGTGCCAGCAGCAGACAGAACAATCAGCCCCAGCATTTT. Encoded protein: CASSRQNNQPQHF. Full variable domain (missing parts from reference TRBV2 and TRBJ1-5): EPEVTQTPSHQVTQMGQEVILRCVPISNHLYFYWYRQILGQKVEFLVSFYNNEISEKSEIFDDQFSVERPDGSNFTLKIRSTKLEDSAMYFCASSRQNNQPQHFGDGTRLSIL.

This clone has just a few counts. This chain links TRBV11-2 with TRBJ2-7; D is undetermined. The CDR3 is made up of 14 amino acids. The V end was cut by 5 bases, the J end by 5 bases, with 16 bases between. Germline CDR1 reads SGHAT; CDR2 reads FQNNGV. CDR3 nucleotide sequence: TGTGCCAGCAGCAAATGGAGCAATCCTAACGAGCAGTACTTC. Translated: CASSKWSNPNEQYF.

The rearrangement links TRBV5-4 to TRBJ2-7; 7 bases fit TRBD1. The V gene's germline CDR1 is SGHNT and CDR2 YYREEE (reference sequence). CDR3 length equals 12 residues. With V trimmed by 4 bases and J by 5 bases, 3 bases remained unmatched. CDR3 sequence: CASSGTGDEQYF. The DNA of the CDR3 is TGTGCCAGCAGCGGCACAGGGGACGAGCAGTACTTC.

The CDR3 sequence is CASSHGVGSSADTQYF. For the CDR3, the DNA is TGTGCCAGCAGTCACGGTGTCGGGAGTTCGGCAGATACGCAGTATTTT. V is TRBV2 and J is TRBJ2-3; D might be TRBD2 (6 bases). The CDR3 length is 16 residues. CDR1 and CDR2 (germline): SNHLY, FYNNEI. Trimming removed 5 bases from V and 4 bases from J, with 19 bases in between.

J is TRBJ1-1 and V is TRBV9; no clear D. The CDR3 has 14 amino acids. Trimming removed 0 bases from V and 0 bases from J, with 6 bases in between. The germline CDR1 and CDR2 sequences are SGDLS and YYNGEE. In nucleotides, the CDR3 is TGTGCCAGCAGCGTAGCACACCTGAACACTGAAGCTTTCTTT. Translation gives CASSVAHLNTEAFF.

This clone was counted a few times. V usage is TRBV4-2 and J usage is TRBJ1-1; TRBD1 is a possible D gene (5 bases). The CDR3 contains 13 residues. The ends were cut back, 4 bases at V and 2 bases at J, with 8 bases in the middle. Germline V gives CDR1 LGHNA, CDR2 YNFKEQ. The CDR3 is CASSRQKNTEAFF. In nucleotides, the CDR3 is TGTGCCAGCAGCCGACAGAAAAACACTGAAGCTTTCTTT.

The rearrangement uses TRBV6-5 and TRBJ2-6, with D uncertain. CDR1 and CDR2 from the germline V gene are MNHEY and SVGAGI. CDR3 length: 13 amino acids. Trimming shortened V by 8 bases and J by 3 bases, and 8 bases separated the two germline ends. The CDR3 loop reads CASHPNGANVLTF. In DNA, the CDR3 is TGTGCCAGCCACCCTAATGGGGCCAACGTCCTGACTTTC.

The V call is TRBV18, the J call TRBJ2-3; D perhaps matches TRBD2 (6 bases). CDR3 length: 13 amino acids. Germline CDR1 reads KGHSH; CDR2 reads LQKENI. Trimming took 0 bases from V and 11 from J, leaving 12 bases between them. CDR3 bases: TGTGCCAGCTCACCACCGACTAGAAATGTGCAGTATTTT. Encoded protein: CASSPPTRNVQYF.

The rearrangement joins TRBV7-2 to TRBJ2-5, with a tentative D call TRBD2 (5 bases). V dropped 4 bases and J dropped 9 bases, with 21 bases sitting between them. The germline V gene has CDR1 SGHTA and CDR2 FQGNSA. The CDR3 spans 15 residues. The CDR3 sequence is CASSSRGVASVAQYF. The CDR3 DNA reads TGTGCCAGCAGCTCCCGGGGAGTAGCGTCTGTGGCCCAGTACTTC.

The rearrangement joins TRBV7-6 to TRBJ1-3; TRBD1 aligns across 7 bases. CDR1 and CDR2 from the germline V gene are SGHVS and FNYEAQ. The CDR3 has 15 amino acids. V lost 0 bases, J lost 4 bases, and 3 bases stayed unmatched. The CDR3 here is CASSLAQGSGNTIYF. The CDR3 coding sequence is TGTGCCAGCAGCTTAGCACAGGGGTCCGGAAACACCATATATTTT.